The source of this T cell receptor delta chain is a study of Vδ1+ human thymocytes. The template was reverse-transcribed extracted RNA. The CDR3 regions were amplified by multiplex PCR from V-gene primers to a constant-region primer. TCRdb reprocessed the multiplex PCR reads using CATT. The data hold tens of thousands of delta-chain clones, with less than 20% observed a single time. This CDR3 region has 17 residues. Germline assignment: CDR1 TSWWSYY and CDR2 QGS. The V and J ends lost 5 bases and 1 base respectively, with 20 bases between them. Sorted Vdelta1+ thymocytes were roughly 97% to 99.6% pure. Study-wide results and caveats: Donors shared many TRG clonotypes but few TRD clonotypes. Thymic TRG and TRD repertoires appeared highly polyclonal.

This clone turned up a few times. Its cognate antigen is unknown. The sequencing sample was made of Vdelta1+ gamma-delta thymocytes from the thymus. Indicated subset: FACS-sorted CD3+ TCRalphabeta- TCRVdelta1+ TCRVdelta2- thymocytes. The J gene is TRDJ1, the V gene TRDV1; weak D call: TRDD3 (5 bases). The clonotype was recovered from a boy younger than two who had congenital heart surgery. The CDR3 DNA is TGTGCTCTTGGGACCGGGGGCTACGTCTGGTGCACCGATAAACTCATCTTT. Its protein product is CALGTGGYVWCTDKLIF.